The entry below describes one TCR beta chain. The data derive from a study of control samples from healthy donors and cancer patients. The data were produced by immunoSEQ multiplex PCR, yet TCRdb's version contains in-frame clones alone and is incomplete. Among 70,000 to 80,000 clones listed, about nine tenths were seen once. V shed 2 bases, J shed 3 bases, and the junction held 15 bases outside the gene matches. This CDR3 has 19 residues. The rearrangement links TRBV23-1 to TRBJ2-3; 9 positions agree with TRBD1. TRBV23-1 has ORF status, its function being uncertain. The clonotype comes from a woman aged 50 to 60 with colorectal cancer. Sequencing was carried out using PBMCs. CDR3 amino acids: CASSQPTGTGIRSTDTQYF. Written as DNA, the CDR3 is TGCGCCAGCAGTCAACCGACCGGGACAGGGATTCGTTCGACAGATACGCAGTATTTT.